Reported below is one T cell receptor (beta chain). The antigen is undetermined. The data were obtained in a study of cytomegalovirus exposure and HLA in healthy donors. Study-level points and caveats: Data from an earlier analysis indicated that most TCR beta V segments were productive either about 87% or about 30% of the time.

Both 60 Vbeta primers and 13 Jbeta primers went into the PCR. Method: immunoSEQ multiplex PCR; TCRdb's copy keeps in-frame clones and lacks some. Of more than 150,000 clones listed, 65% to 90% were seen once; the top ten hold 6.3%. The CDR3 loop spans 15 amino acids. Germline assignment: CDR1 SGHTA and CDR2 FQGNSA. Trimming left V 2 bases short and J 2 bases short, with 13 bases between. The sequenced material came from PBMCs. V usage is TRBV7-2 and J usage is TRBJ2-7; TRBD2 is a possible D gene (5 bases). This clonotype was sampled from a man aged 40-55 years in good health and CMV-seropositive. The CDR3 reads CASSLYGSRTYEQYF. CDR3 nucleotide sequence: TGTGCCAGCAGCTTATATGGGAGCAGAACCTACGAGCAGTACTTC. Together with reference TRBV7-2 and TRBJ2-7, the CDR3 gives the full variable domain: GAGVSQSPSNKVTEKGKDVELRCDPISGHTALYWYRQSLGQGLEFLIYFQGNSAPDKSGLPSDRFSAERTGGSVSTLTIQRTQQEDSAVYLCASSLYGSRTYEQYFGPGTRLTVT.